What follows are 5 T cell receptor beta chains derived from one specimen sequenced in a study of cytomegalovirus exposure and HLA in healthy donors. Primers: 60 Vbeta forward and 13 Jbeta reverse. Sequencing was performed with immunoSEQ multiplex PCR; in TCRdb, only in-frame clones are kept and a portion is missing. Its listing shows tens of thousands of clones. The sequenced sample consisted of PBMCs. The receptor source for this set is a man aged 40-50 years in good health and CMV-seronegative.

V usage is TRBV6-5 and J usage is TRBJ1-6; 8 positions agree with TRBD1. After removal of 7 bases from V and 7 bases from J, the junction contained 6 bases not matched to a gene. There are 14 residues in the CDR3. Germline values: CDR1 MNHEY, CDR2 SVGAGI. The CDR3 nucleotides are TGTGCCAGCACCCGGACAGGGTACAATTCACCCCTCCACTTT. This sequence encodes CASTRTGYNSPLHF.

The rearrangement joins TRBV11-2 to TRBJ2-3, with TRBD2 identical over 7 bases. Germline V CDR1 and CDR2: SGHAT, FQNNGV. The ends lost 1 base at V and 5 bases at J; junction bases unmatched: 12. The CDR3 is 17 amino acids. CDR3: CASSLGGGSGKQDTQYF. In DNA form, the CDR3 reads TGTGCCAGCAGCTTAGGGGGGGGTAGCGGCAAACAAGATACGCAGTATTTT.

The gene calls are TRBV27 and TRBJ1-1; 7 positions agree with TRBD1. CDR1 and CDR2 from the germline V gene are MNHEY and SMNVEV (reference sequence). CDR3 size: 14 residues. V was pared by 1 base and J by 5 bases, with 4 bases of the junction left unmatched. CDR3 region: CASSLWAGGTEAFF. The CDR3 bases are TGTGCCAGCAGTTTATGGGCAGGGGGGACTGAAGCTTTCTTT.

The chain employs TRBV2 and TRBJ2-3; 7 bases line up with TRBD2. V trimming: 2 bases; J trimming: 8 bases; junction bases outside the gene matches: 4. The CDR3 covers 13 residues. CDR1 and CDR2 (germline): SNHLY, FYNNEI. CDR3 nucleotide sequence: TGTGCCAGCAGTGAATATAGACTAGCTACGCAGTATTTT. Its translation: CASSEYRLATQYF.

V is TRBV19 and J is TRBJ1-1; 8 bases align to TRBD1. This CDR3 region has 14 residues. Trimming at V came to 6 bases and at J to 6 bases, leaving 9 bases not matched to a gene. Germline loops: CDR1 LNHDA, CDR2 SQIVND (reference sequence). CDR3 nucleotide sequence: TGTGCCAGTAGGGTGGACAGGGTTGGCGCTGAAGCTTTCTTT. Its protein is CASRVDRVGAEAFF.